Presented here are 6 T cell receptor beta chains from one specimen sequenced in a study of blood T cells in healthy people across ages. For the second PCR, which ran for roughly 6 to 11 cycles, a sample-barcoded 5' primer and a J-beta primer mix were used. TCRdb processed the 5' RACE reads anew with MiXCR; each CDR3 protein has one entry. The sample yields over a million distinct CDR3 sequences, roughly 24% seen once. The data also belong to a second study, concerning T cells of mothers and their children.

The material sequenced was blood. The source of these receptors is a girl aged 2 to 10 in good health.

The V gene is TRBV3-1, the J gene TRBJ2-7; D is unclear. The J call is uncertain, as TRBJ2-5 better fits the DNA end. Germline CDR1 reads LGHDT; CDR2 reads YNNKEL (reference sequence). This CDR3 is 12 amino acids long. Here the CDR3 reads CASRDPQETQYF. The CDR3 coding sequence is TGTGCCAGCAGGGACCCTCAAGAGACCCAGTACTTC.

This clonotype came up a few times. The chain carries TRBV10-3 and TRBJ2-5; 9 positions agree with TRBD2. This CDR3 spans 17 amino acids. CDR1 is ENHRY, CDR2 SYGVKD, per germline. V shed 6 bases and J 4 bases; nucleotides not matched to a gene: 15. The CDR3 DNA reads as TGTGCCATCAGCGACCGACTAGCGGTTAAAAAGGGAGAGACCCAGTACTTC. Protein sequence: CAISDRLAVKKGETQYF.

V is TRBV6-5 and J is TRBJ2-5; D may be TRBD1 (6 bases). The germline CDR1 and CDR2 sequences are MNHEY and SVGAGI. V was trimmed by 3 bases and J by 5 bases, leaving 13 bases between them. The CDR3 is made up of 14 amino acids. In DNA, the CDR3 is TGTGCCAGCAGTTATAGGGTGGGGGCGGAGACCCAGTACTTC. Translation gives CASSYRVGAETQYF.

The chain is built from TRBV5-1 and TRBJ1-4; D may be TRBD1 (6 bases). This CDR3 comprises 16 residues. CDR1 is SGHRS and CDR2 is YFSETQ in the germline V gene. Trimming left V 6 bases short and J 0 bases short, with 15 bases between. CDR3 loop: CASTPWGAATNEKLFF. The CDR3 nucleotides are TGCGCCAGCACCCCATGGGGGGCTGCAACTAATGAAAAACTGTTTTTT.

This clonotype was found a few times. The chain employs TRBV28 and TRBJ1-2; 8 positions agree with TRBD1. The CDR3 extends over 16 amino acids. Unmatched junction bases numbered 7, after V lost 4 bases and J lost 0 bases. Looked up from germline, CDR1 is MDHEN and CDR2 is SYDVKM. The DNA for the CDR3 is TGTGCCAGCAGTTGGGGACAGGCGAGAGCTAACTATGGCTACACCTTC. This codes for CASSWGQARANYGYTF.

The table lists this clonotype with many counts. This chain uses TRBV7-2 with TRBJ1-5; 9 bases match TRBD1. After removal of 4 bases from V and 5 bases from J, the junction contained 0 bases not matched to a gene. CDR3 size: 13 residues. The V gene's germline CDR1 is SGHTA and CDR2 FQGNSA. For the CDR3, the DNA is TGTGCCAGCAGCTGGACAGGGGATCAGCCCCAGCATTTT. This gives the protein CASSWTGDQPQHF.